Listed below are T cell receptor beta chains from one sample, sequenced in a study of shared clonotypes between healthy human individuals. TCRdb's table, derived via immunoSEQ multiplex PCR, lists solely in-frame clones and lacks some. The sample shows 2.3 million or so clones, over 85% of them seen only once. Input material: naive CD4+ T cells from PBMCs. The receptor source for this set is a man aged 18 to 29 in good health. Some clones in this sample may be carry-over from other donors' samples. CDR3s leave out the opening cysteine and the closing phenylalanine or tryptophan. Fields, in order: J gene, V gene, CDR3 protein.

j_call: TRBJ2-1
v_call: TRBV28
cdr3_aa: ASSFPTSVNEQF

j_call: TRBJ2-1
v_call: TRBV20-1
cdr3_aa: SARGRTEQF

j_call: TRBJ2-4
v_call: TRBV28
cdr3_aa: ASSVTGGTKNIQY

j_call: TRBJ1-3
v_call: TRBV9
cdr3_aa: ASSVLRISGNTIY

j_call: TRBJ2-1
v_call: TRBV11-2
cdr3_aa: ASSFGLSTYNEQF

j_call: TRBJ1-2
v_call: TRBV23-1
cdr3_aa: ASRFQPANYGYT

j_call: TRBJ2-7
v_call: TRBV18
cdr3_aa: ASSPPGLGYEQY

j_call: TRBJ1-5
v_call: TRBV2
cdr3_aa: ASSAARGSNQPQH

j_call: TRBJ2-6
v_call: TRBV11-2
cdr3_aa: ASSQVPGTPGANVLT

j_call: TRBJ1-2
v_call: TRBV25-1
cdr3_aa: ASSDVGRGGGYT

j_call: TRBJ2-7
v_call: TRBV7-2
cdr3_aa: ASSLTRDSFYEQY

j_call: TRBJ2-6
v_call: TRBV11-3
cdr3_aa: ASSPTGGRDRAGANVLT

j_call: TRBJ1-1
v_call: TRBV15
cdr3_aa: ATSRGWQVLMNTEAF

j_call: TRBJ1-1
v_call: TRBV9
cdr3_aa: ASSPVGQGGTEAF

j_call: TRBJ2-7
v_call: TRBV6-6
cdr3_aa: ASSYKAAGVHEQY

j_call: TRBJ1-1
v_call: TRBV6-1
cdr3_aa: ASSATDLNTEAF

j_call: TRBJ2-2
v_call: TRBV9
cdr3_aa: ASSVGQVFGELF

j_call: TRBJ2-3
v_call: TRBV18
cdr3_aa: ASSPQMATDTQY

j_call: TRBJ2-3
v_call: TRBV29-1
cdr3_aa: SVEGLLDTQY

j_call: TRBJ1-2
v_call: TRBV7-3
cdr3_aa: ASSLDEQVGGYT

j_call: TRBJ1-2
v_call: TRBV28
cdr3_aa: ASKLSRGVYYGYT

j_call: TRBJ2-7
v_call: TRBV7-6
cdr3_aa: ASSLAGQGINEQY

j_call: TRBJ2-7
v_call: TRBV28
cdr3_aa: ASSFPPPRTSPYEQY

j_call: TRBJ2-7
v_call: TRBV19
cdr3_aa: ASSMAGQGPYEQY

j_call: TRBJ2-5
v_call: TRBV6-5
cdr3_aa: ASSYQGQETQY

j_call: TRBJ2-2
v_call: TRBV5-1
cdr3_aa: ASSLGTSDTGELF

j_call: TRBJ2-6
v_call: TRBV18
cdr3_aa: ASSPGGVTNVLT

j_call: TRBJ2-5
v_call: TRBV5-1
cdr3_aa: ASSLSGSPQETQY

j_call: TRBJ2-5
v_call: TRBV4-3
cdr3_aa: ASSRRTGQETQY

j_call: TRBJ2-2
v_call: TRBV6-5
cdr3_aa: ASRATGTNTGELF

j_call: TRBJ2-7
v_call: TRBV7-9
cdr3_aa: ASGTKLYEQY

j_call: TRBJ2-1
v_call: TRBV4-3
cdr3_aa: ASSPFDRDHNEQF

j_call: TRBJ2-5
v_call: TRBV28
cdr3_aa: ASSGTPQETQY

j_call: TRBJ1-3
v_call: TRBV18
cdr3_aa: ASSRKTELDTIY

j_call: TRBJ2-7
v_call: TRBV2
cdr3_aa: ASSDGTAAHK

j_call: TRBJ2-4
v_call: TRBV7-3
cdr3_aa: ASSARLAALILRY

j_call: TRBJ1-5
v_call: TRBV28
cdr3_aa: ASSRIQGRQPQH

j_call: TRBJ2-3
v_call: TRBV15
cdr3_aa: ATSRRPNTDTQY

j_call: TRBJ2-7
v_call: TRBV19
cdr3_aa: ASSYDRDYEQY

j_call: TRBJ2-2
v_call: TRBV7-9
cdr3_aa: ASSLAGNTGELF

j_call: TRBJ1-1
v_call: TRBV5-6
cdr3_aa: ASSLASTWNTEAF